These 23 T cell receptor beta chains were sequenced from one sample in a study of blood T cell repertoires in COVID-19. Measured with immunoSEQ multiplex PCR; TCRdb has only the in-frame clones, and not every one. The profile shows 300,000 to 400,000 clones, around 83% of them singletons. Material for sequencing was peripheral blood. All receptors derive from a man aged 25-45 years with active or convalescent COVID-19.

This chain joins TRBV30 and TRBJ2-3, with TRBD2 matching over 10 bases. V was pared by 5 bases and J by 6 bases, with 8 bases of the junction left unmatched. Germline V gives CDR1 GTSNPN, CDR2 SVGIG (reference sequence). This CDR3 comprises 14 residues. CDR3 bases: TGTGCCTGGGAGAGCGGGAGGGTAAGGGATACGCAGTATTTT. This translates into CAWESGRVRDTQYF.

The V gene is TRBV9, the J gene TRBJ1-1; no clear D gene. CDR1 and CDR2 (germline): SGDLS, YYNGEE. V shed 5 bases and J shed 3 bases, with 17 bases lying between them. The CDR3 covers 15 residues. CDR3 in amino acids: CASSTLPRRDTEAFF. The DNA of the CDR3 is TGTGCCAGCAGTACCCTACCCAGGAGGGACACTGAAGCTTTCTTT. The full variable domain, with the rest looked up from reference TRBV9 and TRBJ1-1, is DSGVTQTPKHLITATGQRVTLRCSPRSGDLSVYWYQQSLDQGLQFLIQYYNGEERAKGNILERFSAQQFPDLHSELNLSSLELGDSALYFCASSTLPRRDTEAFFGQGTRLTVV.

V and J are TRBV5-1 and TRBJ2-2, with unresolved D. V lost 3 bases to trimming and J lost 5 bases, with 11 bases between them. CDR1 is SGHRS, CDR2 YFSETQ, per germline. The CDR3 totals 14 residues. The chain's CDR3 is CASSSPSRTGELFF. CDR3 DNA: TGCGCCAGCAGCTCCCCCTCTCGGACCGGGGAGCTGTTTTTT.

This clone was detected only once. CDR3 amino acids: CASSLDRGLLGETQYF. The CDR3 nucleotides are TGTGCCAGCAGCTTGGACAGGGGCCTGTTAGGGGAGACCCAGTACTTC. This sequence joins TRBV5-4 and TRBJ2-5; 7 bases map to TRBD1. The junction had 10 bases not matched to a gene; V was cut back by 0 bases and J by 5 bases. Germline V gives CDR1 SGHNT, CDR2 YYREEE (reference sequence). This CDR3 spans 16 amino acids.

V usage is TRBV29-1 and J usage is TRBJ1-1; D gene unclear. Trimming pared 2 bases from V and 0 bases from J, leaving 7 bases between. The CDR3 covers 13 residues. CDR1 and CDR2 from the germline V gene are SQVTM and ANQGSEA. DNA for the CDR3: TGCAGCGTTGAAACACAGATGAACACTGAAGCTTTCTTT. Translating it yields CSVETQMNTEAFF.

The chain employs TRBV14 and TRBJ2-2, with unresolved D. CDR1 is SGHDN and CDR2 is FVKESK in the germline V gene. V gave up 4 bases and J gave up 8 bases, with 11 bases separating them. CDR3 length equals 13 residues. The CDR3 here is CASSPGLGGELFF. DNA for the CDR3: TGTGCCAGCAGCCCAGGATTAGGAGGGGAGCTGTTTTTT.

V gene TRBV28 combines with J gene TRBJ2-7, with TRBD1 identical over 9 bases. The germline V gene encodes CDR1 MDHEN and CDR2 SYDVKM. Trimming took 6 bases from V and 2 from J; bases not matched to a gene: 2. The CDR3 is 13 amino acids. In nucleotides, the CDR3 is TGTGCCAGCAGGCGACAGGGGGCCTACGAGCAGTACTTC. It specifies CASRRQGAYEQYF.

The chain has TRBV5-1 and TRBJ1-1, with 9 bases fitting TRBD1. The J segment lost 4 bases and the V segment lost 0 bases, leaving 4 bases of the junction unmatched. In germline, CDR1 is SGHRS, CDR2 YFSETQ. CDR3 length equals 15 residues. The CDR3 DNA follows: TGCGCCAGCAGCTTGGCCGGGACAGGGACCACTGAAGCTTTCTTT. Translation: CASSLAGTGTTEAFF.

This chain joins TRBV24-1 and TRBJ1-5; D possibly corresponds to TRBD1 (5 bases). The germline CDR1 and CDR2 sequences are KGHDR and SFDVKD. V was pared by 2 bases and J by 3 bases, with 13 bases between. This CDR3 contains 16 residues. The CDR3 is CATSDWNGAPNQPQHF. The DNA of the CDR3 is TGTGCCACCAGTGATTGGAATGGGGCTCCCAATCAGCCCCAGCATTTT.

This chain connects TRBV11-2 to TRBJ1-2, with D possibly being TRBD1 (6 bases). V was clipped by 5 bases and J by 0 bases, with 16 bases between them. Germline-derived CDR1 and CDR2 are SGHAT and FQNNGV. The CDR3 totals 16 residues. In DNA, the CDR3 is TGTGCCAGCAGCCCCACAGGGTTCGACTCTAACTATGGCTACACCTTC. Translated: CASSPTGFDSNYGYTF.

This clone has more than one count but fewer than ten. The V gene is TRBV6-5, the J gene TRBJ2-1, with D possibly matching TRBD2 (5 bases). CDR1 and CDR2 (germline): MNHEY, SVGAGI. Trimming shortened V by 2 bases and J by 0 bases, and 5 bases separated the two germline ends. This CDR3 spans 14 amino acids. For the CDR3, the DNA is TGTGCCAGCAGTTACGGGAGCTCCTACAATGAGCAGTTCTTC. This gives the protein CASSYGSSYNEQFF.

The V and J genes are TRBV4-2 and TRBJ1-2; D is perhaps TRBD1 (6 bases). The CDR3 runs to 12 residues. Germline CDR1 is LGHNA and CDR2 is YNFKEQ. V was cut by 6 bases and J by 8 bases, with 13 bases left in between. The CDR3 sequence is CASSNGTRGYTF. CDR3 nucleotide sequence: TGTGCCAGCAGTAACGGGACAAGGGGCTACACCTTC.

The chain is built from TRBV19 and TRBJ1-5, with D perhaps TRBD1 (5 bases). From germline, CDR1 is LNHDA and CDR2 SQIVND (reference sequence). The ends were cut back, 7 bases at V and 5 bases at J, with 12 bases in the middle. The CDR3 sequence is 13 residues long. The CDR3 DNA reads as TGTGCCAGTAATCAGGGTCCCTATCAGCCCCAGCATTTT. It is translated as CASNQGPYQPQHF. Combining the CDR3 with reference TRBV19 and TRBJ1-5 gives the whole variable domain DGGITQSPKYLFRKEGQNVTLSCEQNLNHDAMYWYRQDPGQGLRLIYYSQIVNDFQKGDIAEGYSVSREKKESFPLTVTSAQKNPTAFYLCASNQGPYQPQHFGDGTRLSIL.

This clone was seen just once. The chain combines TRBV6-5 with TRBJ2-5; possibly TRBD2 for D (5 bases). Germline CDR1 is MNHEY and CDR2 is SVGAGI. Between the trimmed V and J ends, which lost 4 bases and 4 bases, there was a span of 13 bases. The CDR3 spans 14 residues. This CDR3 is CASSSGLPPETQYF. CDR3 coding DNA: TGTGCCAGCAGTTCAGGACTTCCGCCAGAGACCCAGTACTTC.

The J gene is TRBJ1-2, the V gene TRBV6-1; TRBD1 is a possible D gene (5 bases). The CDR3 spans 15 residues. CDR1 and CDR2 (germline): MNHNS, SASEGT. V lost 0 bases to trimming and J lost 4 bases, with 12 bases between them. CDR3 in DNA: TGTGCCAGCAGTGAAGCGCTTCTGGGACTCTATGGCTACACCTTC. Its translation is CASSEALLGLYGYTF.

The CDR3 is CASSHPGSSYEQYF. CDR3 DNA: TGTGCCAGCAGCCACCCGGGGTCCTCCTACGAGCAGTACTTC. V is TRBV3-1 (or the pseudogene TRBV3-2) and J is TRBJ2-7, with D possibly matching TRBD2 (5 bases). CDR1 and CDR2 (germline): LGHDT, YNNKEL (reference sequence). V lost 3 bases and J 0 bases, leaving 9 bases between the germline ends. This CDR3 spans 14 amino acids.

This clone appeared a few times. The J gene is TRBJ2-5, the V gene TRBV5-1, with 8 bases that match TRBD1. CDR1 and CDR2 (germline): SGHRS, YFSETQ. J gave up 4 bases and V 4 bases, and 9 bases lay outside the gene matches. The CDR3 covers 15 residues. In DNA form, the CDR3 reads TGCGCCAGCAGCCCTATGGACAGGGTGCGAGAGACCCAGTACTTC. It translates to CASSPMDRVRETQYF.

A word on this clone: Other DNA sequences in this specimen translate into the identical CDR3. This chain uses TRBV5-1 with TRBJ2-7, with D unresolved. CDR3 length: 14 amino acids. The ends were cut back, 0 bases at V and 0 bases at J, with 7 bases in the middle. The germline CDR1 and CDR2 sequences are SGHRS and YFSETQ. CDR3 amino acids: CASSLGGSSYEQYF. CDR3 coding DNA: TGCGCCAGCAGCTTGGGTGGCAGCTCCTACGAGCAGTACTTC.

The chain joins TRBV4-2 to TRBJ1-2, with D tentatively TRBD1 (5 bases). The CDR3 length is 15 residues. Germline V lookup: CDR1 LGHNA, CDR2 YNFKEQ. With 1 base removed from V and 3 bases from J, the gap between germline ends came to 12 bases. CDR3: CASSQGRTNHYGYTF. The CDR3 DNA is TGTGCCAGCAGCCAAGGACGGACAAACCACTATGGCTACACCTTC.

This clone was picked up one time. CDR3 residues: CASSYPTTNYGYTF. As DNA, the CDR3 is TGTGCCAGCAGTTACCCGACAACTAACTATGGCTACACCTTC. The rearrangement joins TRBV6-6 to TRBJ1-2; D not certain. The CDR3 spans 14 residues. Trimming removed 2 bases from V and 0 bases from J, with 7 bases in between. Germline V gene data show CDR1 as MNHNY and CDR2 as SVGAGI (reference sequence).

Only a few counts were recorded for this clone. V gene TRBV3-1 (or the pseudogene TRBV3-2) combines with J gene TRBJ2-2; D possibly corresponds to TRBD1 (5 bases). The germline CDR1 and CDR2 sequences are LGHDT and YNNKEL (reference sequence). Trimming pared 5 bases from V and 4 bases from J, leaving 14 bases between. The CDR3 has 15 residues. In DNA, the CDR3 is TGTGCCAGCAGCTTCAGGGAAGGGTTCACCGGGGAGCTGTTTTTT. Encoded protein: CASSFREGFTGELFF.

The table lists this clone with a few counts. The chain combines TRBV19 with TRBJ1-1, with 8 bases aligning to TRBD1. V shed 1 base, J shed 4 bases, and the junction held 5 bases outside the gene matches. From germline, CDR1 is LNHDA and CDR2 SQIVND (reference sequence). The CDR3 length is 15 residues. For the CDR3, the DNA is TGTGCCAGTAGTATAGCTCCGACAGGGGTCACTGAAGCTTTCTTT. Protein sequence: CASSIAPTGVTEAFF. The full variable domain, in which reference TRBV19 and TRBJ1-1 provide the parts outside the CDR3, is DGGITQSPKYLFRKEGQNVTLSCEQNLNHDAMYWYRQDPGQGLRLIYYSQIVNDFQKGDIAEGYSVSREKKESFPLTVTSAQKNPTAFYLCASSIAPTGVTEAFFGQGTRLTVV.

This chain links TRBV4-3 with TRBJ2-7; no reliable D call. The CDR3 is 13 residues long. V was pared by 0 bases and J by 3 bases, with 6 bases between. Germline V gene sequence: CDR1 LGHNA, CDR2 YSLEER. The CDR3 region is CASSQDLFYEQYF. The DNA for the CDR3 is TGCGCCAGCAGCCAAGATCTCTTCTACGAGCAGTACTTC.